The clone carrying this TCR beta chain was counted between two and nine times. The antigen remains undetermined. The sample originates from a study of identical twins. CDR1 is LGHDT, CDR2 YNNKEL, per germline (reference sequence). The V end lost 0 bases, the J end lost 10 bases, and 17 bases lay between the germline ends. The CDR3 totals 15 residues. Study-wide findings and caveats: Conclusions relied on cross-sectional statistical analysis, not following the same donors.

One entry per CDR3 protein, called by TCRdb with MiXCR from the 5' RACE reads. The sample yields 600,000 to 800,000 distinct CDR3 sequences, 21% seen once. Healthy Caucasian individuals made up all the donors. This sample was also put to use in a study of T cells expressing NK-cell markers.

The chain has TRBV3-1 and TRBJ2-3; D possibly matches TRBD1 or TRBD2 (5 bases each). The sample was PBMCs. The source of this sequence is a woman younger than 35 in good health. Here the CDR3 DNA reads TGTGCCAGCAGCCAAGAATTGGGGACGACTCGTGCGCAGTATTTT. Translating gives CASSQELGTTRAQYF.